The 16 T cell receptor beta chains listed next were all sequenced from one sample in a study of PD-1 blockade in classical Hodgkin lymphoma. Specified time point: newly diagnosed, previously untreated cHL patient sample. Thawed PBMCs underwent magnetic negative selection to yield purified CD4+ T cells. TCRdb's copy holds only in-frame clones and misses some; the assay was immunoSEQ multiplex PCR. The table has fewer than 40,000 clones, about 88% seen once. The sequencing sample was made of CD4+ T cells from blood. The receptors shown here come from a human donor with classical Hodgkin lymphoma.

This chain joins TRBV5-5 and TRBJ2-7; D uncertain. The CDR3 covers 12 residues. CDR1 and CDR2 from the germline V gene are SGHKS and YYEKEE (reference sequence). V lost 1 base and J 7 bases, leaving 9 bases between the germline ends. CDR3: CASSLMRYEQYF. In DNA, the CDR3 is TGTGCCAGCAGCTTGATGAGGTATGAGCAGTACTTC.

This clone was counted between two and nine times. The DNA for the CDR3 is TGTGCCAGCAGTGAAGGGTCTCCACGCAATCAGCCCCAGCATTTT. Encoded protein: CASSEGSPRNQPQHF. The chain couples TRBV2 to TRBJ1-5; D is undetermined. Germline CDR1 SNHLY, CDR2 FYNNEI. CDR3 size: 15 residues. The V gene lost 1 base and the J gene lost 2 bases, with 9 bases spanning the gap.

The chain recombines TRBV29-1 with TRBJ1-2, with 8 bases lining up with TRBD1. CDR3 length: 11 amino acids. Losses at the gene ends were 7 bases for V and 4 bases for J; bases not matched to a gene: 2. CDR1 SQVTM and CDR2 ANQGSEA come from the germline V gene. DNA for the CDR3: TGCAGCGAGGACAGGGTCTATGGCTACACCTTC. The encoded protein is CSEDRVYGYTF.

The gene calls are TRBV5-1 and TRBJ2-1; D uncertain. Germline values: CDR1 SGHRS, CDR2 YFSETQ. The V gene lost 0 bases and the J gene lost 1 base, with 8 bases spanning the gap. This CDR3 comprises 15 residues. The CDR3 here is CASSLDLTSYNEQFF. The CDR3 nucleotides read TGCGCCAGCAGCTTGGACCTGACGTCCTACAATGAGCAGTTCTTC. Together with reference TRBV5-1 and TRBJ2-1, the CDR3 gives the full variable domain: KAGVTQTPRYLIKTRGQQVTLSCSPISGHRSVSWYQQTPGQGLQFLFEYFSETQRNKGNFPGRFSGRQFSNSRSEMNVSTLELGDSALYLCASSLDLTSYNEQFFGPGTRLTVL.

In nucleotides, the CDR3 is TGTGCCAGCAGCTTACCAGGCCGGGGTGGAGAGACCCAGTACTTC. Translated, it gives CASSLPGRGGETQYF. The V and J genes are TRBV7-9 and TRBJ2-5; D is perhaps TRBD2 (5 bases). Trimming removed 2 bases from V and 4 bases from J, with 14 bases in between. The germline gives CDR1 SEHNR, CDR2 FQNEAQ (reference sequence). CDR3 size: 15 residues.

This chain uses TRBV10-3 with TRBJ2-7; TRBD2 matches at 10 bases. The CDR3 runs to 16 residues. Germline CDR1 ENHRY, CDR2 SYGVKD. The trim removed 2 bases at V and 1 base at J, leaving 5 bases unmatched. CDR3 DNA sequence: TGTGCCATCAGTGAGCTAGCGGGGGAGGTGTCCTACGAGCAGTACTTC. Its translation: CAISELAGEVSYEQYF.

The chain links TRBV5-8 to TRBJ2-2, with 15 positions matching TRBD2. Germline assignment: CDR1 SGHTS and CDR2 YDEGEE. The length of the CDR3 is 18 residues. Trimming took 4 bases from V and 0 from J; bases not matched to a gene: 4. CDR3 nucleotide sequence: TGTGCCAGCAGCCGGGGGACTAGCGGGAGGTCGAACACCGGGGAGCTGTTTTTT. Residues: CASSRGTSGRSNTGELFF. Together with reference TRBV5-8 and TRBJ2-2, the CDR3 gives the full variable domain: EAGVTQSPTHLIKTRGQQATLRCSPISGHTSVYWYQQALGLGLQFLLWYDEGEERNRGNFPPRFSGRQFPNYSSELNVNALELEDSALYLCASSRGTSGRSNTGELFFGEGSRLTVL.

The DNA for the CDR3 is TGTGCCAGCAGCCAGGGTTACAATGAGCAGTTCTTC. Translating gives CASSQGYNEQFF. The chain combines TRBV4-2 with TRBJ2-1; D is ambiguous. Germline assignment: CDR1 LGHNA and CDR2 YNFKEQ. Trimming took off 3 bases at V and 4 bases at J, with 4 bases between the two ends. The CDR3 totals 12 residues.

This clone was seen only once. The gene calls are TRBV23-1 and TRBJ1-2, with 7 bases lining up with TRBD1. TRBV23-1 is an ORF; its function is uncertain. This CDR3 has 13 residues. The junction had 11 bases not matched to a gene; V was cut back by 8 bases and J by 8 bases. The CDR3 sequence is CASSRDSGRGYTF. The CDR3 region has the DNA TGCGCCAGCTCCCGGGACAGCGGTCGGGGCTACACCTTC.

The chain recombines TRBV7-8 with TRBJ2-1; D is uncertain. V was shortened by 3 bases and J by 4 bases, with 4 bases between the two germline ends. Germline-derived CDR1 and CDR2 are SGHVS and FQNEAQ. The CDR3 consists of 12 residues. This CDR3 reads CASSFSYNEQFF. In nucleotides, the CDR3 is TGTGCCAGCAGCTTTTCTTACAATGAGCAGTTCTTC.

The rearrangement uses TRBV6-1 and TRBJ2-1; unclear D gene. The germline V gene has CDR1 MNHNS and CDR2 SASEGT. With 7 bases removed from V and 9 bases from J, the gap between germline ends came to 16 bases. The CDR3 covers 13 residues. For the CDR3, the DNA is TGTGCCAGCATTATCGACTCTTGGGGTGAGCAGTTCTTC. Protein sequence: CASIIDSWGEQFF.

The chain has TRBV19 and TRBJ1-3, with D unresolved. Trimming took off 2 bases at V and 0 bases at J, with 8 bases between the two ends. Germline CDR1 reads LNHDA; CDR2 reads SQIVND (reference sequence). This CDR3 has 15 amino acids. The CDR3 sequence: CASSINRFSGNTIYF. The CDR3 nucleotides are TGTGCCAGTAGTATAAACAGATTCTCTGGAAACACCATATATTTT. Looking up the rest from reference TRBV19 and TRBJ1-3 gives the full variable domain: DGGITQSPKYLFRKEGQNVTLSCEQNLNHDAMYWYRQDPGQGLRLIYYSQIVNDFQKGDIAEGYSVSREKKESFPLTVTSAQKNPTAFYLCASSINRFSGNTIYFGEGSWLTVV.

The chain carries TRBV18 and TRBJ2-1; 10 nucleotides agree with TRBD2. Losses at the gene ends were 1 base for V and 10 bases for J; bases not matched to a gene: 16. CDR3 length: 18 amino acids. Germline CDR1 is KGHSH and CDR2 is LQKENI. CDR3 bases: TGTGCCAGCTCACCACGGCCCCCGCTAGCGGGAGCAGTTAACGAGCAGTTCTTC. This translates into CASSPRPPLAGAVNEQFF.

This chain's CDR3 is CASSLAGQYLNTGELFF. The CDR3 DNA follows: TGCGCCAGCAGCTTGGCGGGCCAATATCTTAACACCGGGGAGCTGTTTTTT. The J gene is TRBJ2-2, the V gene TRBV5-1; no clear D. The ends were cut back, 0 bases at V and 2 bases at J, with 14 bases in the middle. CDR1 and CDR2 from the germline V gene are SGHRS and YFSETQ. The CDR3 contains 17 residues.

This clone was counted once. This chain joins TRBV7-2 and TRBJ2-7; D may correspond to TRBD1 or TRBD2 (5 bases each). Germline CDR1 and CDR2: SGHTA and FQGNSA. The CDR3 spans 13 residues. V lost 8 bases and J lost 2, with 13 bases in between. The CDR3 spells CASRGPSAYEQYF. Here the CDR3 DNA reads TGTGCCAGCCGGGGACCCTCGGCCTACGAGCAGTACTTC.

J is TRBJ1-3 and V is TRBV6-6; no firm D call. CDR1 and CDR2 (germline): MNHNY, SVGAGI (reference sequence). V was shortened by 8 bases and J by 10 bases, with 12 bases between the two germline ends. CDR3 length: 11 amino acids. This CDR3 reads CASASSRTIYF. The CDR3 DNA is TGTGCCAGCGCATCGTCGCGAACCATATATTTT.